These 2 T cell receptor beta chains were all obtained from the same sample, sequenced in a study of blood T cells in healthy people across ages. A second PCR of 7 to 11 cycles used a sample-barcoded 5' primer and a J-beta primer mix. TCRdb redid the calling of the 5' RACE reads with MiXCR, one entry per CDR3 protein. This sample has about 2 million distinct CDR3 sequences, with roughly 50% found just once. The sequenced material came from blood. The receptors shown here come from a woman aged 40 to 49 in good health.

In DNA form, the CDR3 reads TGCGCCAGCAGCCAAGAAGTTGGTAGCTCTGGGGCCAACGTCCTGACTTTC. Translated, it gives CASSQEVGSSGANVLTF. The chain recombines TRBV4-1 with TRBJ2-6; no firm D call. Trimming stripped 0 bases from V and 0 bases from J, with 9 bases between. This CDR3 is built from 17 residues. Per the germline V gene, CDR1 is MGHRA and CDR2 is YSYEKL.

This chain uses TRBV9 with TRBJ2-5, with 12 bases identical to TRBD2. Germline V CDR1 and CDR2: SGDLS, YYNGEE. Trimming at V came to 3 bases and at J to 10 bases, leaving 7 bases not matched to a gene. The length of the CDR3 is 14 residues. CDR3 nucleotides: TGTGCCAGCAGCGGCTCTAGCGGGGGGGCGATCCAGTACTTC. Translated, it gives CASSGSSGGAIQYF.